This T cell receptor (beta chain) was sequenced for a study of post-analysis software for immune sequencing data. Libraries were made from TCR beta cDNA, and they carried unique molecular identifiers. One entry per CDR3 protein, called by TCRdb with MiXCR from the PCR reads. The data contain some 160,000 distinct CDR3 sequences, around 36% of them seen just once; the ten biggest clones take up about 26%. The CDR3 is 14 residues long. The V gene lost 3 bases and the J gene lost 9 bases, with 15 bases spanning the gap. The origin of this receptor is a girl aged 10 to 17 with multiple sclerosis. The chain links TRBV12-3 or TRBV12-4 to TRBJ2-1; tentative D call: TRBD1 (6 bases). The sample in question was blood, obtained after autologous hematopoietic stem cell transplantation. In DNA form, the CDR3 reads TGTGCCAGCAGTTTTCGGCAGGGGCAGGGTGAGCAGTTCTTC. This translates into CASSFRQGQGEQFF.